This T cell receptor (beta chain) comes out of a study of shared clonotypes between healthy human individuals. Across the study: Used for every donor were three CD4 naive, three CD4 memory, two CD8 naive and one CD8 memory plate.

The protocol was immunoSEQ multiplex PCR, while the TCRdb copy is restricted to in-frame clones and leaves out a portion. The table lists about 580,000 clones, 95% to 98% of them singletons. Positive CCR7 selection of CD45RO-negative cells yielded the naive CD8 cells, and terminally differentiated effector memory CD45RA+ cells were excluded. CDR1 and CDR2 (germline): SSHAT, FNYEAQ (reference sequence). V was clipped by 5 bases and J by 5 bases, with 18 bases between them. This CDR3 comprises 15 residues. General study results and limits: In several donors, 4.5% to 5.5% of naive CD4 clonotypes appeared in common.

About this clone: Its target is not known.

What was sequenced was naive CD8+ T cells sorted from blood. This receptor was taken from a man aged 25 to 45 in good health. The rearrangement links TRBV7-7 to TRBJ1-1; tentative D call: TRBD1 (5 bases). As DNA, the CDR3 is TGTGCCAGCAGCCCCTATGGGGGAGTAGAGACTGAAGCTTTCTTT. It yields the protein CASSPYGGVETEAFF.